These T cell receptor beta chains were read from a single sample in a study of tumor and adjacent non-tumor tissue in lung cancer. Each CDR3 protein gets one entry after TCRdb re-called the multiplex PCR reads with MiXCR. The sample includes 98,000 or so distinct CDR3 sequences, more than 80% seen only once; the top ten take approximately 28%. The sequenced sample was distant non-tumor lung tissue. These receptors were collected from a man in his 60s with small cell lung cancer. CDR3s include the opening cysteine and the closing phenylalanine or tryptophan. D genes are given only for firm matches. A row's size may be missing; if present it is once, few, many or a size class.

>TRBD1|TRBV4-2|-
CASSQMGQANTEELFF
>-|TRBV6-1|once
CASSSIGAGLLGSEQKYF
>-|TRBV13|-
CVSSQNDGSPYNSHLHF
>-|TRBV4-1|-
CASSQEQSSYEQYF
>-|TRBV20-1|-
CSARDAFYPNYGYTF
>TRBD2|TRBV4-1|-
CTSSQDPPGRPDTQYF
>-|TRBV20-1|few
CSASSMTGTLEETQYF
>-|TRBV5-6|many
CASSLGGTDNTEAFF
>-|TRBV29-1|-
CSVFAGVIDAYTF
>-|TRBV29-1|-
CSVGRQSEASF
>-|TRBV4-1|many
CASSQGGVSGNTIYF
>-|TRBV12-3/TRBV12-4|-
CASSSGRDHNEQFF
>-|TRBV5-4|once
CASSLDQVTQYYNEQFF
>-|TRBV7-9|-
CASSFVAEVETHYF
>-|TRBV12-3/TRBV12-4|few
CASRVGANSPLHF
>-|TRBV7-2|-
CASSLSWGIRTYEQYF
>-|TRBV7-9|-
CAGSRNKKLFF
>TRBD2|TRBV14|-
CANSFRHGGSIDTQYF
>-|TRBV29-1|-
CSVRRGTPEAFF
>-|TRBV29-1|-
CSLAMGINEQFF
>TRBD2|TRBV6-2/TRBV6-3|-
CVSKIAGSPMEQYF
>-|TRBV12-3/TRBV12-4|-
CPSSSWIDHNEQFF
>-|TRBV6-4|-
CASGEIPNTEAFF
>TRBD2|TRBV6-2/TRBV6-3|-
CASSRPSGRAGTDTQYF
>TRBD2|TRBV19|-
CASNRLAVPYEQFF
>TRBD1|TRBV28|few
CASNSLRGTGSYNEQFF
>-|TRBV5-1|many
CASSLSPGKQETQYF
>TRBD2|TRBV14|-
CTSSQSPGGTQYF
>-|TRBV10-1|-
CASSESSHDYNSPLHF
>-|TRBV12-3/TRBV12-4|-
CASSFCGGYGYTF
>TRBD2|TRBV6-2/TRBV6-3|-
CASSRAGGPHNEEFF
>-|TRBV11-2|-
CASSSTGDNSPLHF
>-|TRBV28|-
CASSKTGLTNNGQFF
>-|TRBV12-3/TRBV12-4|-
CFSSLRLMNTGELFF
>-|TRBV4-2|-
CGSSQAGGQETQYF
>TRBD2|TRBV6-1|once
CASYSLLAGADMQYF
>-|TRBV4-1|-
CASSERIRALCQPQYF
>TRBD2|TRBV6-1|-
CASSEGLAGDSYNVPFF
>-|TRBV6-5|-
CTSSSDFPPYEQFF
>TRBD1|TRBV6-1|-
CASNLHRDRGYGYTF
>-|TRBV5-6|many
CASSLAPRRTNDGQFF
>-|TRBV4-1|-
CASSRDASTETNEKLFF
>-|TRBV6-5|many
CASSSYGTLSGELFF
>-|TRBV11-1|-
CANSSQLQETQYF
>-|TRBV12-3/TRBV12-4|-
CASNPLGAEAFF
>TRBD1|TRBV6-2/TRBV6-3|-
CASRASPGQGARNTQYF
>-|TRBV4-1|-
CASSLEYGNTIYF
>-|TRBV12-3/TRBV12-4|-
CASTRGQGGYAF
>-|TRBV13|-
CVSNLSPISHGYTF
>-|TRBV25-1|many
CASSEPGAGTQYF
>-|TRBV10-3|-
CAISTKTQYTGELSF
>-|TRBV4-1|-
CVSSQAGLFDTQYF
>-|TRBV20-1|-
CSARDRRTGNLPQHF